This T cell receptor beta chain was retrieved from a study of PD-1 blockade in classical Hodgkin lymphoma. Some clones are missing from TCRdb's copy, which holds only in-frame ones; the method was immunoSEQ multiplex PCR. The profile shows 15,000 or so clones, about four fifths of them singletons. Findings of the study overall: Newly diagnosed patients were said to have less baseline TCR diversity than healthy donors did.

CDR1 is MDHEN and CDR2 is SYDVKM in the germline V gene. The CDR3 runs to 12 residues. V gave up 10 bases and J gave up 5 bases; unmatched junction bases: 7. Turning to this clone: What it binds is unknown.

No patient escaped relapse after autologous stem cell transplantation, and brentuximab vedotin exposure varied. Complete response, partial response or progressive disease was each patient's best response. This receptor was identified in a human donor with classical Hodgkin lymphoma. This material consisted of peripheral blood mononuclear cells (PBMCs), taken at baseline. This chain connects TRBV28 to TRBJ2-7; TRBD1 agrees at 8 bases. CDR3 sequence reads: CATRGRGDEQYF. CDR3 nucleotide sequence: TGTGCCACCAGGGGGCGCGGCGACGAGCAGTACTTC.